This T cell receptor beta chain was sequenced during a study of CD8+CD57+ T cells in acquired aplastic anemia. Those patients picked for sequencing had displayed CD8+CD57+ cell expansion on flow cytometry. Patients uniformly had severe acquired aplastic anemia. Patients were treatment-naive when blood was sampled. TCR beta VDJ and CDR3 profiles were obtained from a genomic DNA template. TCRdb itself ran the reads through MiXCR, one entry per CDR3 protein. Found here are 150,000 or so distinct CDR3 sequences, around 48% of them singletons; the top ten hold about 1.2%. Germline values: CDR1 SGHTA, CDR2 FQGTGA. This CDR3 comprises 15 residues. Trimming removed 4 bases from V and 5 bases from J, with 15 bases in between. This clonotype was recorded at least ten times.

Specimen: sorted CD4+, CD8+, or CD8+CD57+ T cells (not recorded which) from PBMCs. The V call is TRBV7-3, the J call TRBJ2-1, with TRBD1 as a possible D gene (5 bases). The receptor comes from a human donor with aplastic anemia. Written as DNA, the CDR3 is TGTGCCAGCAGCTCTAGTCCCACAGGTAACAATGAGCAGTTCTTC. Its protein product is CASSSSPTGNNEQFF.